This T cell receptor (beta chain) was recovered during a study of neurological immune-mediated disorders. Study findings and constraints: The expanded clones of different subjects shared no CDR3 amino acid sequences (suggesting private repertoires in all groups).

The ends were cut back, 0 bases at V and 11 bases at J, with 16 bases in the middle. CDR3 length: 14 amino acids. Germline V gene sequence: CDR1 MNHEY, CDR2 SVGAGI. This clonotype was seen a few times. Its specificity is unknown. The cDNA came from 5'RACE, which used 10-nucleotide random UMIs. MiXCR, run by TCRdb on the 5' RACE reads, gives a single entry per CDR3 protein. The sample lists tens of thousands of distinct CDR3 sequences; approximately 3.9% were seen once. This clonotype was sampled from a man younger than 40 with multiple sclerosis. The rearrangement joins TRBV6-5 to TRBJ1-1; D might be TRBD1 (5 bases). Sequenced: PBMCs. The CDR3 is CASSYSMDGARAFF. The DNA of the CDR3 is TGTGCCAGCAGTTACTCGATGGATGGGGCTAGGGCTTTCTTT.